These 30 T cell receptor beta chains were sequenced from one sample in a study of blood T cells in healthy people across ages (dated by TCRdb to about 2015). Receptors were amplified or captured by 5' RACE. Instrument used: Illumina HiSeq 2500. The second PCR ran for roughly 7 to 11 cycles and used a J-beta primer mix along with a sample-barcoded 5' primer. The public reads were reanalyzed by TCRdb: fastp trimming at Q25, MiXCR alignment, in-frame beta chains only. Every CDR3 protein is listed once, alongside the most common genes and DNA of its rows. The sample records about 1.4 million distinct CDR3 sequences, approximately 59% of which are singletons. The top ten clonotypes cover roughly 6.3% of the sample. Source material: blood. The receptor set was obtained from a man between 18 and 29 years old in good health.

This clonotype turned up a few times. The chain employs TRBV7-2 and TRBJ2-7, with 7 nucleotides matching TRBD1. The V gene's germline CDR1 is SGHTA and CDR2 FQGNSA. CDR3 length: 14 residues. Germline trimming cut 5 bases from V and 3 bases from J; bases unmatched to any gene: 7. CDR3 nucleotide sequence: TGTGCCAGCAGCCTTCGACAGGGCCACTACGAGCAGTACTTC. Encoded protein: CASSLRQGHYEQYF.

V and J are TRBV7-9 and TRBJ2-1, with D perhaps matching TRBD1 or TRBD2 (5 bases each). The CDR3 is 15 residues long. Germline values: CDR1 SEHNR, CDR2 FQNEAQ (reference sequence). V lost 0 bases and J lost 6, with 12 bases in between. CDR3 sequence reads: CASSLAKGTSNEQFF. The CDR3 DNA reads as TGTGCCAGCAGCTTAGCAAAGGGGACCTCCAATGAGCAGTTCTTC.

This clonotype occurred once. The chain combines TRBV20-1 with TRBJ2-6; D uncertain. V dropped 3 bases and J dropped 0 bases, with 12 bases sitting between them. Per germline, CDR1 DFQATT and CDR2 SNEGSKA (reference sequence). This CDR3 has 16 residues. The CDR3 loop is CSASGVSLSGANVLTF. CDR3 coding DNA: TGCAGTGCTAGCGGAGTGTCCCTCTCTGGGGCCAACGTCCTGACTTTC.

Points on this clonotype: A single base separates this from a much larger clone, so it may be a read error. This chain connects TRBV5-1 to TRBJ2-7; 7 nucleotides agree with TRBD1. Germline-derived CDR1 and CDR2 are SGHRS and YFSETQ. This CDR3 comprises 13 residues. CDR3 loop: CGSSLTGNYEQYF. Here the CDR3 DNA reads TGCGGCAGCAGCTTGACAGGGAACTACGAGCAGTACTTC.

This clonotype turned up a few times. The chain joins TRBV4-2 to TRBJ2-1, with TRBD2 identical over 11 bases. V shed 0 bases and J 8 bases; nucleotides not matched to a gene: 3. The CDR3 extends over 15 amino acids. Germline V gives CDR1 LGHNA, CDR2 YNFKEQ. CDR3 in amino acids: CASSQELAGAYEQFF. Written as DNA, the CDR3 is TGTGCCAGCAGCCAAGAACTAGCGGGAGCATATGAGCAGTTCTTC.

The table lists this clonotype with a few counts. This chain joins TRBV12-3 or TRBV12-4 and TRBJ1-4; TRBD1 matches at 8 bases. The J segment lost 8 bases and the V segment lost 3 bases, leaving 2 bases of the junction unmatched. There are 13 residues in the CDR3. For the CDR3, the DNA is TGTGCCAGCAGTTTGGCAGGGGGCGAAAAACTGTTTTTT. Translating gives CASSLAGGEKLFF.

The chain employs TRBV10-3 and TRBJ2-4; D is undetermined. CDR1 is ENHRY, CDR2 SYGVKD, per germline. The CDR3 is 14 residues long. Trimming stripped 3 bases from V and 0 bases from J, with 6 bases between. The CDR3, as DNA: TGTGCCATCAGTGAAGGTCTAGCCAAAAACATTCAGTACTTC. Its translation is CAISEGLAKNIQYF.

The V and J genes are TRBV6-6 and TRBJ1-4; maybe TRBD1 (6 bases). The CDR3 has 12 residues. Germline V gene lookup returns CDR1 MNHNY and CDR2 SVGAGI (reference sequence). V was shortened by 5 bases and J by 7 bases, with 8 bases between the two germline ends. The CDR3 DNA reads as TGTGCCAGCAGTAAACAGGGTGAAAAACTGTTTTTT. Protein product: CASSKQGEKLFF.

The J gene is TRBJ2-1, the V gene TRBV6-6; 8 bases line up with TRBD2. V was clipped by 0 bases and J by 7 bases; unmatched bases: 2. Germline CDR1 MNHNY, CDR2 SVGAGI (reference sequence). CDR3 length: 14 residues. The CDR3 sequence: CASSYSPSGNEQFF. CDR3 sequence (DNA): TGTGCCAGCAGTTACTCGCCTAGCGGGAATGAGCAGTTCTTC.

This sequence joins TRBV3-1 and TRBJ2-6; no definite D call. The CDR3 is 14 residues long. Germline V lookup: CDR1 LGHDT, CDR2 YNNKEL (reference sequence). V was trimmed by 4 bases and J by 4 bases, leaving 8 bases between them. The CDR3 nucleotides are TGTGCCAGCAGCCGCGAGGTAGGGGCCAACGTCCTGACTTTC. It yields the protein CASSREVGANVLTF.

This clonotype has ten or more counts. This chain joins TRBV29-1 and TRBJ2-7; 7 bases match TRBD1. Germline loops: CDR1 SQVTM, CDR2 ANQGSEA. Trimming cost V 5 bases and J 8 bases; bases outside gene matches: 15. The CDR3 length is 14 residues. The CDR3: CSVLTGSNGEKQYF. In DNA, the CDR3 is TGCAGCGTTCTGACAGGGTCTAATGGGGAGAAGCAGTACTTC.

The V and J genes are TRBV6-1 and TRBJ2-3; D is ambiguous. CDR3 length: 12 amino acids. V lost 10 bases to trimming and J lost 2 bases, with 10 bases between them. Germline CDR1 and CDR2: MNHNS and SASEGT. Written as DNA, the CDR3 is TGTGCCACCCGAGGTATCACAGATACGCAGTATTTT. Amino acid sequence: CATRGITDTQYF.

The CDR3 protein is CASSNTGVVNEKLFF. The CDR3 DNA sequence: TGTGCCAGCAGCAATACAGGGGTCGTGAATGAAAAACTGTTTTTT. The rearrangement uses TRBV6-1 and TRBJ1-4, with 7 bases lining up with TRBD1. The CDR3 sequence is 15 residues long. After removal of 6 bases from V and 5 bases from J, the junction contained 9 bases not matched to a gene. Germline V gene sequence: CDR1 MNHNS, CDR2 SASEGT.

The chain recombines TRBV12-3 or TRBV12-4 with TRBJ2-3, with TRBD2 matching 8 bases. The CDR3 is 15 residues long. Trimming cost V 8 bases and J 2 bases; bases outside gene matches: 9. This chain's CDR3 is CASGSWTSPTDTQYF. CDR3 nucleotide sequence: TGTGCCAGCGGAAGTTGGACTAGCCCCACAGATACGCAGTATTTT.

This clonotype was counted between two and nine times. The rearrangement uses TRBV4-1 and TRBJ2-4; weak D call: TRBD2 (6 bases). This CDR3 comprises 16 residues. The V gene's germline CDR1 is MGHRA and CDR2 YSYEKL. Deletions cut 3 bases from V and 0 bases from J, with 12 bases between. CDR3 sequence (DNA): TGCGCCAGCAGCCAGGGGCTAGCGCTAGCCAAAAACATTCAGTACTTC. Translating gives CASSQGLALAKNIQYF.

V and J are TRBV12-5 and TRBJ2-1; D unresolved. V lost 6 bases, J lost 9 bases, and 18 bases lay in between. CDR3 length equals 14 residues. Germline V gene lookup returns CDR1 LGHNT and CDR2 FRNRAP. The CDR3 here is CASGPPDPWGEQFF. CDR3 DNA: TGTGCTAGTGGCCCCCCGGACCCCTGGGGTGAGCAGTTCTTC.

CDR3 loop: CASSQGQGEAFF. The DNA for the CDR3 is TGTGCCAGCAGCCAAGGACAGGGTGAAGCTTTCTTT. The V and J genes are TRBV4-2 and TRBJ1-1, with TRBD1 matching over 7 bases. This CDR3 region has 12 residues. V trimming: 1 base; J trimming: 7 bases; junction bases outside the gene matches: 0. Per the germline V gene, CDR1 is LGHNA and CDR2 is YNFKEQ.

The rearrangement joins TRBV20-1 to TRBJ2-7; D is possibly TRBD2 (5 bases). Germline V lookup: CDR1 DFQATT, CDR2 SNEGSKA (reference sequence). The CDR3 consists of 13 residues. Trimming pared 4 bases from V and 3 bases from J, leaving 13 bases between. This CDR3 reads CSAISDRIYEQYF. Written as DNA, the CDR3 is TGCAGTGCTATTAGCGACCGCATCTACGAGCAGTACTTC.

The chain recombines TRBV10-3 with TRBJ2-5; D is ambiguous. The DNA end lines up better with TRBJ2-7; the J call may be wrong. Germline loops: CDR1 ENHRY, CDR2 SYGVKD. This CDR3 has 13 amino acids. As DNA, the CDR3 is TGTGCCATCAGGATGACAAGCCCCAACGAGCAGTACTTC. Its protein product is CAIRMTSPNEQYF.

This clonotype was counted once. CDR3 nucleotides: TGTGCCAGCAGCTTAGGTATCTCCGAGCAGTACTTC. Translating gives CASSLGISEQYF. The V gene is TRBV7-9, the J gene TRBJ2-5; D not resolved. The DNA end lines up better with TRBJ2-7; the J call may be wrong. CDR3 size: 12 residues. The V gene's germline CDR1 is SEHNR and CDR2 FQNEAQ (reference sequence).

The rearrangement links TRBV7-8 to TRBJ2-5, with TRBD2 matching over 10 bases. The J call may be faulty, since TRBJ2-7 better matches the DNA end. The CDR3 contains 16 residues. Germline V CDR1 and CDR2: SGHVS, FQNEAQ. The CDR3 coding sequence is TGTGCCAGCAGCCTACCGAGAGCGGGAGGGTTTTACGAGCAGTACTTC. This translates into CASSLPRAGGFYEQYF.

The chain recombines TRBV20-1 with TRBJ2-1; D might be TRBD2 (5 bases). V was pared by 0 bases and J by 6 bases, with 15 bases between. Per germline, CDR1 DFQATT and CDR2 SNEGSKA (reference sequence). The CDR3 runs to 15 residues. The DNA for the CDR3 is TGCAGTGCTAGAGATTGGACTTCCCCGGGCAATGAGCAGTTCTTC. Residues: CSARDWTSPGNEQFF.

The chain employs TRBV4-2 and TRBJ2-3, with 8 bases aligning to TRBD2. Germline assignment: CDR1 LGHNA and CDR2 YNFKEQ. V gave up 0 bases and J gave up 2 bases; unmatched junction bases: 7. The CDR3 totals 17 residues. The CDR3 DNA follows: TGTGCCAGCAGCCAAGAATCGACTAGCGAGTTCACAGATACGCAGTATTTT. Protein: CASSQESTSEFTDTQYF.

The chain recombines TRBV2 with TRBJ2-1; either TRBD1 or TRBD2 may fit D (6 bases each). Deletions cut 8 bases from V and 3 bases from J, with 14 bases between. This CDR3 region has 14 residues. The germline V gene encodes CDR1 SNHLY and CDR2 FYNNEI. CDR3 nucleotides: TGTGCCAGCCTGGGGGGCAGGGTCTACAATGAGCAGTTCTTC. Its protein product is CASLGGRVYNEQFF.

This chain connects TRBV7-8 to TRBJ1-2, with TRBD1 matching 8 bases. V was pared by 5 bases and J by 9 bases, with 8 bases of the junction left unmatched. The CDR3 contains 13 residues. The germline CDR1 and CDR2 sequences are SGHVS and FQNEAQ. The CDR3 protein is CASSLSGGVSYTF. The CDR3 DNA reads TGTGCCAGCAGCCTATCAGGGGGCGTGAGCTACACCTTC.

The J gene is TRBJ2-5, the V gene TRBV7-9; a possible D gene is TRBD1 (5 bases). Germline CDR1 SEHNR, CDR2 FQNEAQ (reference sequence). Trimming removed 8 bases from V and 0 bases from J, with 19 bases in between. The CDR3 loop spans 16 amino acids. The CDR3 reads CASGLNFPRDQETQYF. The CDR3 region has the DNA TGTGCCAGCGGGCTTAACTTTCCCAGGGACCAAGAGACCCAGTACTTC.

To note about this clonotype: This may stem from a read error, because a much larger clone lies one nucleotide away. The chain combines TRBV25-1 with TRBJ2-7; TRBD1 matches 11 bases. Germline lookup yields CDR1 MGHDK and CDR2 SYGVNS. This CDR3 has 16 amino acids. The V and J ends lost 1 base and 2 bases, in that order; junction bases with no gene match: 4. The CDR3 reads CASSESGTGGPYEQYF. The CDR3 nucleotides are TGTGCCAGCAGTGAATCAGGGACAGGGGGTCCCTACGAGCAGTACTTC.

The genes are TRBV6-4 and TRBJ1-2; no firm D call. CDR1 is MRHNA, CDR2 SNTAGT, per germline. Trimming took off 1 base at V and 4 bases at J, with 7 bases between the two ends. This CDR3 has 13 amino acids. CDR3 DNA: TGTGCCAGCAGTGACTACAAAAGCTATGGCTACACCTTC. It is translated as CASSDYKSYGYTF.

The chain carries TRBV10-1 and TRBJ2-3; weak D call: TRBD2 (5 bases). V gave up 5 bases and J gave up 5 bases, with 14 bases separating them. The CDR3 is made up of 14 amino acids. Germline V gene lookup returns CDR1 WNHNN and CDR2 SYGVQD (reference sequence). CDR3 nucleotides: TGCGCCAGCAGTAAAAGCGGAGATCGAGATACGCAGTATTTT. Translated: CASSKSGDRDTQYF.

A few counts support this clonotype. The J gene is TRBJ2-2, the V gene TRBV4-3; D is possibly TRBD1 (5 bases). The CDR3 has 18 residues. In germline, CDR1 is LGHNA, CDR2 YSLEER. Trimming stripped 1 base from V and 2 bases from J, with 17 bases between. CDR3 nucleotides: TGCGCCAGCAGCCAAGTAGCCAGGGCCTTGACTAACACCGGGGAGCTGTTTTTT. Translating gives CASSQVARALTNTGELFF.